This T cell receptor beta chain appears in the sequencing data of a study of shared clonotypes between healthy human individuals. The table came from immunoSEQ multiplex PCR; TCRdb's copy has only in-frame clones and leaves some out. The sample records 2 million to 2.5 million clones, approximately 94% being singletons. The germline V gene encodes CDR1 MNHNY and CDR2 SVGAGI (reference sequence). V lost 9 bases to trimming and J lost 5 bases; unmatched junction nucleotides: 8. The CDR3 sequence is 13 residues long. The receptor was derived from a young man in good health. The chain is built from TRBV6-6 and TRBJ1-2; 8 nucleotides match TRBD1. The sequenced material came from naive CD4+ T cells sorted from blood. Subset in this sample: CD45RA+ positively selected. CDR3 in DNA: TGTGCCAGTAGCATGGACAGGGTATATGGCTACACCTTC. Protein: CASSMDRVYGYTF.